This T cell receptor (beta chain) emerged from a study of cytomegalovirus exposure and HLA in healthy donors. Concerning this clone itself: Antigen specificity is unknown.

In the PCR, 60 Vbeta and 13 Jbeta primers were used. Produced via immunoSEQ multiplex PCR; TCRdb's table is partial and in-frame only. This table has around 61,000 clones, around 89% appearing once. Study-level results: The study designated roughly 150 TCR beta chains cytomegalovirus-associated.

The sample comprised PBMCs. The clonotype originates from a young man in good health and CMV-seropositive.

CDR3 residues: CASSQDLNRETDTQYF. In DNA form, the CDR3 reads TGCGCCAGCAGCCAAGATCTTAATCGGGAGACAGATACGCAGTATTTT. This chain uses TRBV4-3 with TRBJ2-3, with D perhaps TRBD2 (6 bases). The V end lost 0 bases, the J end lost 3 bases, and 13 bases lay between the germline ends. The CDR3 has 16 amino acids. The V gene's germline CDR1 is LGHNA and CDR2 YSLEER.